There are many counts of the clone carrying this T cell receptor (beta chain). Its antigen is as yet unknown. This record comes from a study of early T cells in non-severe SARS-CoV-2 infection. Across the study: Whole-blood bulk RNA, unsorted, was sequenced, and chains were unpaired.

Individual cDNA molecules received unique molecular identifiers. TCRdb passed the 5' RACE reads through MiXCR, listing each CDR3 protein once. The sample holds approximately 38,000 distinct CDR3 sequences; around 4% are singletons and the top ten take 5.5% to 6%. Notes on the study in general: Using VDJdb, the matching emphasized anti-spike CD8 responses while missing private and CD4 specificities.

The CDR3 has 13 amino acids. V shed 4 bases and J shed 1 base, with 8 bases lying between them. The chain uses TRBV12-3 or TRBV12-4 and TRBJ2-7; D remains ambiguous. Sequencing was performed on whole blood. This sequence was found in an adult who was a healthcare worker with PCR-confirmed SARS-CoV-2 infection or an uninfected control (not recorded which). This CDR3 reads CASSSQESYEQYF. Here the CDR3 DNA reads TGTGCCAGCAGTTCTCAGGAGTCCTACGAGCAGTACTTC.